Listed below are T cell receptor beta chains from one sample, sequenced in a study of cytomegalovirus exposure and HLA in healthy donors. TCRdb keeps only in-frame clones here, not all; method: immunoSEQ multiplex PCR. The sample shows 55,000 to 80,000 clones, and roughly 2.7% sits with its ten largest clones. Sequenced sample: PBMCs. These receptors came from a man aged 35 to 55 in good health and CMV-seronegative. CDR3s include the opening cysteine and the closing phenylalanine or tryptophan. A D gene is named only where the DNA matches it firmly.

v_gene,j_gene,d_gene,CDR3nt,CDR3aa
TRBV4-1,TRBJ1-1,-,TGCGCCAGCAGCCAAGATCGGGGCACTGAAGCTTTCTTT,CASSQDRGTEAFF
TRBV10-3,TRBJ2-7,-,TGTGCCATCAGTCGAGACACCGCCTACGAGCAGTACTTC,CAISRDTAYEQYF
TRBV5-8,TRBJ2-1,TRBD1,TGTGCCAGCAGTCCCGGGACAGGGGGTTTTAATGAGCAGTTCTTC,CASSPGTGGFNEQFF
TRBV7-3,TRBJ2-2,-,TGTGCCAGCAGCTTTCGTGCAGACTATACCGGGGAGCTGTTTTTT,CASSFRADYTGELFF
TRBV2,TRBJ1-4,TRBD1,TGTGCCAGCTTCAAGGACAGGGGTGAAAAACTGTTTTTT,CASFKDRGEKLFF
TRBV6-1,TRBJ2-7,-,TGTGCCAGCAGTGATTTCCGGGAGCAGTACTTC,CASSDFREQYF
TRBV6-1,TRBJ2-7,-,TGTGCCAGCATGGGGACTCCCTACGAGCAGTACTTC,CASMGTPYEQYF
TRBV19,TRBJ2-7,-,TGTGCCAGTAGTCAACAAGGGGGAGCCTACGAGCAGTACTTC,CASSQQGGAYEQYF
TRBV28,TRBJ1-1,-,TGTGCCAGCAGCCCCACCAGGAACACTGAAGCTTTCTTT,CASSPTRNTEAFF
TRBV5-1,TRBJ1-2,-,TGCGCCAGCACGCCCCTAGGTATGGGGGGGCGGCAAGGCTACACCTTC,CASTPLGMGGRQGYTF
TRBV30,TRBJ2-2,-,TGTGCCTGGAGTCCGGGGGGCTCCACCGGGGAGCTGTTTTTT,CAWSPGGSTGELFF
TRBV19,TRBJ1-4,-,TGTGCCAGCAACTCCCTCAGGGGACCAACTAATGAAAAACTGTTTTTT,CASNSLRGPTNEKLFF
TRBV11-2,TRBJ2-5,-,TGTGCCAGCAGCTTAGTGTCTTCGCGGGTCCATCGGGAGACCCAGTACTTC,CASSLVSSRVHRETQYF
TRBV10-3,TRBJ2-2,-,TGTGCCATCAGTGATTCGGCAGGGTTGACCGGGGAGCTGTTTTTT,CAISDSAGLTGELFF
TRBV6-1,TRBJ2-7,TRBD2,TGTGCCAGCAGTCCCCGGGGGGGGGTCTCCTACGAGCAGTACTTC,CASSPRGGVSYEQYF
TRBV6-5,TRBJ1-2,-,TGTGCCAGCAGTTACAGGGGGGGTGGCTACACCTTC,CASSYRGGGYTF
TRBV5-6,TRBJ1-2,TRBD1,TGTGCCAGCAGCTTATCGGACAGGGCGTCCTATGGCTACACCTTC,CASSLSDRASYGYTF
TRBV19,TRBJ1-6,TRBD1,TGTGCCAGTAGTCCCCGGGACAGTCTAATAAGCTCCTATAATTCACCCCTCCACTTT,CASSPRDSLISSYNSPLHF
TRBV5-1,TRBJ2-1,TRBD2,TGCGCCAGCAGCTTGTCGAGCGGGGGGAACAATGAGCAGTTCTTC,CASSLSSGGNNEQFF
TRBV5-4,TRBJ2-3,TRBD2,TGTGCCAGCAGCTTGGCGAGCGGGGGGGCCGGAGATACGCAGTATTTT,CASSLASGGAGDTQYF
TRBV25-1,TRBJ1-2,TRBD1,TGTGCCAGCAGTGAACCGGGACAGGGAATCGGTGGCTACACCTTC,CASSEPGQGIGGYTF
TRBV6-1,TRBJ2-3,-,TGTGCCAGCAGTGCCCTAGCCAGAGATACGCAGTATTTT,CASSALARDTQYF
TRBV5-1,TRBJ1-4,TRBD1,TGCGCCAGCAGCTTTCTAACAGGGGGTGGTGAAAAACTGTTTTTT,CASSFLTGGGEKLFF
TRBV28,TRBJ2-3,TRBD2,TGTGCCAGCAGGCCCCCGGGACTAGCGGGGGGAACTAGCACAGATACGCAGTATTTT,CASRPPGLAGGTSTDTQYF
TRBV4-1,TRBJ2-7,TRBD2,TGCGCCCCAAGCGACCAAAAGACTAGCGGGGGGCCCTCCTACGAGCAGTACTTC,CAPSDQKTSGGPSYEQYF
TRBV30,TRBJ2-1,TRBD1,TGTGCCTGGAGTGAAGCCGGGACAGGGTCTCTCAATGAGCAGTTCTTC,CAWSEAGTGSLNEQFF
TRBV6-5,TRBJ1-2,TRBD1,TGTGCCAGCAGCTCGACAGGGGAAGCCTTCTATGGCTACACCTTC,CASSSTGEAFYGYTF
TRBV4-1,TRBJ2-2,TRBD2,TGCGCCAGCAGCCTACTAGCGGACATCAACACCGGGGAGCTGTTTTTT,CASSLLADINTGELFF
TRBV5-1,TRBJ2-7,TRBD1,TGCGCCAGCAGCCTAACAGGGGGCGCGTCCTACGAGCAGTACTTC,CASSLTGGASYEQYF
TRBV5-1,TRBJ1-1,-,TGCGCCAGCACCAGGGGATTGGGCACTGAAGCTTTCTTT,CASTRGLGTEAFF
TRBV4-2,TRBJ1-2,-,TGTGCCAGCAGCCAATCTAGGACAGATAACTATGGCTACACCTTC,CASSQSRTDNYGYTF
TRBV18,TRBJ1-1,-,TGTGCCAGCTCACCTATGGGGGCGAGGGAAGCTTTCTTT,CASSPMGAREAFF
TRBV7-6,TRBJ1-5,-,TGTGCCAGCAGCTTAGAAGGGGTCAGGGGTCAGCCCCAGCATTTT,CASSLEGVRGQPQHF
TRBV19,TRBJ1-5,TRBD1,TGTGCCAGTAGTCCCCCGACAGGGCAGAATCAGCCCCAGCATTTT,CASSPPTGQNQPQHF
TRBV10-1,TRBJ2-7,-,TGCGCCAGCAGTGAGTCGACGGGGGTTCAGGAGCAGTACTTC,CASSESTGVQEQYF
TRBV9,TRBJ1-4,TRBD1,TGTGCCAGCAGCGTAGGGACAGGGGGGGAAAAACTGTTTTTT,CASSVGTGGEKLFF
TRBV5-1,TRBJ2-5,-,TGCGCCAGCAGCTTACAGGGAGAGGAGACCCAGTACTTC,CASSLQGEETQYF
TRBV28,TRBJ2-1,TRBD2,TGTGCCAGCAGTTTGCGGGGGGGGCCCTACAATGAGCAGTTCTTC,CASSLRGGPYNEQFF
TRBV6-5,TRBJ2-7,TRBD1,TGTGCCAGCAGTTACTCGCGAGGGGGCAACGAGCAGTACTTC,CASSYSRGGNEQYF
TRBV4-1,TRBJ1-4,TRBD1,TGCGCCAGCAGCCTCGGTCAAGGGGGCCTAGCTAATGAAAAACTGTTTTTT,CASSLGQGGLANEKLFF
TRBV12-5,TRBJ2-2,-,TGTGCTAGTGGTTTGGACCCGGGTGGAACCGGGGAGCTGTTTTTT,CASGLDPGGTGELFF
TRBV2,TRBJ2-1,TRBD1,TGTGCCAGCAGTGGGACAGGGGGGAATGAGCAGTTCTTC,CASSGTGGNEQFF
TRBV7-3,TRBJ1-4,-,TGTGCCAGCAGCTCAGTTACAACTAATGAAAAACTGTTTTTT,CASSSVTTNEKLFF
TRBV29-1,TRBJ2-1,-,TGCAGCGTTGAAGGCGGAGGTGAGCAGTTCTTC,CSVEGGGEQFF
TRBV6-6,TRBJ2-7,TRBD1,TGTGCCAGCAGTTACACAGGGGGCCCTGCCTACGAGCAGTACTTC,CASSYTGGPAYEQYF
TRBV7-6,TRBJ2-2,TRBD2,TGTGCCAGCAAAGGGATGAGCGGGGGGATCGGGGAGCTGTTTTTT,CASKGMSGGIGELFF
TRBV5-1,TRBJ1-1,-,TGCGCCAGCAGCTCCCGGGAGGGGGGGAATACTGAAGCTTTCTTT,CASSSREGGNTEAFF
TRBV5-4,TRBJ2-7,TRBD1,TGTGCCAGCGGAGTAGGGGGCCTGAGCTCCTACGAGCAGTACTTC,CASGVGGLSSYEQYF
TRBV30,TRBJ2-1,TRBD2,TGTGCCTGGAGTGTGCTAGCGGGCCCCCAGAATGAGCAGTTCTTC,CAWSVLAGPQNEQFF
TRBV14,TRBJ2-1,-,TGTGCCAGCAGCCAAGTTACGGGGATGAATGAGCAGTTCTTC,CASSQVTGMNEQFF
TRBV29-1,TRBJ1-1,TRBD1,TGCAGCGGGGAGAAGGGGGCGCGGACTTTCTTT,CSGEKGARTFF
TRBV29-1,TRBJ1-2,TRBD1,TGCAGTGCAGGGGGCGGCTATGGCTACACCTTC,CSAGGGYGYTF
TRBV6-5,TRBJ2-2,-,TGTGCCAGCAGAACCCCGGGGACCGGGGAGCTGTTTTTT,CASRTPGTGELFF
TRBV7-8,TRBJ2-5,TRBD1,TGTGCCAGCAGCTTAGCCGTAGGGGACAGGGGGAAGGAGACCCAGTACTTC,CASSLAVGDRGKETQYF
TRBV9,TRBJ1-4,-,TGTGCCAGCAGCGTAGCTGGGGGGACTAATGAAAAACTGTTTTTT,CASSVAGGTNEKLFF
TRBV7-9,TRBJ1-1,TRBD1,TGTGCCAGCAGCTTCAGACCGATCGACAGGGGGACTGAAGCTTTCTTT,CASSFRPIDRGTEAFF
TRBV5-1,TRBJ2-7,-,TGCGCCAGCAGAGCCCAGGGTGGGAACATTAACTCCTACGAGCAGTACTTC,CASRAQGGNINSYEQYF
TRBV7-3,TRBJ2-2,TRBD1,TGTGCCAGCAGCCCAACCGGGACAGGGTCTGGCGGGGAGCTGTTTTTT,CASSPTGTGSGGELFF